This TCR beta chain was found in a study of blood T cell repertoires in COVID-19. Assay: immunoSEQ multiplex PCR; the TCRdb copy retains only in-frame clones and omits some. The sample includes roughly 200,000 clones, 87% of them seen just once. Sequenced sample: PBMCs or T cells enriched from blood (not recorded which). The source is a young man with acute COVID-19.

The CDR3 loop is CASSQETGGKTEAFF. CDR3 DNA: TGCGCCAGCAGCCAGGAGACAGGGGGAAAGACTGAAGCTTTCTTT. J is TRBJ1-1 and V is TRBV4-3; 9 bases agree with TRBD1. V trimming: 3 bases; J trimming: 5 bases; junction bases outside the gene matches: 7. CDR3 length equals 15 residues. The germline gives CDR1 LGHNA, CDR2 YSLEER.